This TCR beta chain was identified in a study of tumor T cells in aggressive B-cell lymphoma. This table comes from immunoSEQ multiplex PCR, and its TCRdb copy is limited to in-frame clones, with some not included. Of under 3,500 clones in the sample, 85% to 95% were seen once. Germline CDR1 SQVTM, CDR2 ANQGSEA. The CDR3 sequence is 16 residues long. The junction had 12 bases not matched to a gene; V was cut back by 7 bases and J by 4 bases. Sequencing was performed on tumor tissue. V gene TRBV29-1 combines with J gene TRBJ2-5; 13 nucleotides align to TRBD2. The TCR originated in an adult with diffuse large B cell lymphoma. The CDR3 spells CSGRGLAGVGGETQYF. The CDR3 nucleotides are TGCAGCGGGAGAGGACTAGCGGGAGTAGGGGGAGAGACCCAGTACTTC.